The 30 T cell receptor beta chains listed next were all sequenced from one sample in a study of shared clonotypes between healthy human individuals. Sequenced by immunoSEQ multiplex PCR; TCRdb stores in-frame clones only, minus some. This table holds around 980,000 clones, about 84% found once. The sequenced sample was memory CD4+ T cells from PBMCs. This sample's subset: CD45RA-negative fraction. The receptors derive from a man aged 18 to 35 in good health. Some clones in this sample may be carry-over from other donors' samples.

The chain combines TRBV6-1 with TRBJ2-5; D call uncertain. Germline lookup yields CDR1 MNHNS and CDR2 SASEGT. The CDR3 contains 11 residues. The V end was cut by 6 bases, the J end by 5 bases, with 7 bases between. The CDR3 loop is CASRGFETQYF. The CDR3 coding sequence is TGTGCCAGCAGGGGTTTCGAGACCCAGTACTTC.

The rearrangement uses TRBV19 and TRBJ2-1; D perhaps matches TRBD1 (6 bases). Trimming left V 6 bases short and J 2 bases short, with 11 bases between. Germline values: CDR1 LNHDA, CDR2 SQIVND (reference sequence). The CDR3 is 14 residues long. The CDR3 nucleotides are TGTGCCAGTAGGAGCAGGGGCCCCTACAATGAGCAGTTCTTC. Amino acids: CASRSRGPYNEQFF.

This clone was seen ten or more times. The chain links TRBV2 to TRBJ1-3, with a tentative D call TRBD1 (6 bases). There are 14 residues in the CDR3. The V gene lost 6 bases and the J gene lost 6 bases, with 15 bases spanning the gap. Germline CDR1 is SNHLY and CDR2 is FYNNEI. The CDR3 DNA reads as TGTGCCAGCAGGCCAGGCGGACAGTTAAACACCATATATTTT. Protein sequence: CASRPGGQLNTIYF.

The chain is built from TRBV7-2 and TRBJ2-7, with no clear D. V was trimmed by 4 bases and J by 7 bases, leaving 17 bases between them. The CDR3 spans 14 residues. Germline V gene data show CDR1 as SGHTA and CDR2 as FQGNSA. This CDR3 reads CASSSRRSLSEQYF. CDR3 bases: TGTGCCAGCAGCTCAAGACGGTCACTTTCTGAGCAGTACTTC.

The CDR3, as DNA: TGTGCCATCTCTGATGGGTCAGGGAATGACATTCAGTACTTC. Its translation: CAISDGSGNDIQYF. V gene TRBV7-2 combines with J gene TRBJ2-4; D possibly corresponds to TRBD1 (5 bases). The CDR3 totals 14 residues. The germline V and J ends were trimmed by 10 bases and 8 bases, with 21 bases remaining between them. Germline CDR1 reads SGHTA; CDR2 reads FQGNSA. The whole variable domain, remainder taken from reference TRBV7-2 and TRBJ2-4, is GAGVSQSPSNKVTEKGKDVELRCDPISGHTALYWYRQSLGQGLEFLIYFQGNSAPDKSGLPSDRFSAERTGGSVSTLTIQRTQQEDSAVYLCAISDGSGNDIQYFGAGTRLSVL.

This chain links TRBV6-1 with TRBJ1-2; no definite D call. The CDR3 has 16 amino acids. The V end was cut by 4 bases, the J end by 5 bases, with 20 bases between. Germline V gene data show CDR1 as MNHNS and CDR2 as SASEGT. CDR3 protein: CASSVRSTADFYGYTF. In DNA, the CDR3 is TGTGCCAGCAGTGTTCGATCGACGGCGGACTTTTATGGCTACACCTTC.

The V and J genes are TRBV25-1 and TRBJ1-1; D gene unclear. V lost 5 bases to trimming and J lost 9 bases, with 13 bases between them. Germline CDR1 reads MGHDK; CDR2 reads SYGVNS. The CDR3 length is 12 residues. In nucleotides, the CDR3 is TGTGCCAGCAGTATGGGAGTCGGGCAAGCTTTCTTT. Amino acids: CASSMGVGQAFF.

As for this clone: At one end, the junction sequence differs from germline, possibly due to a read error. J is TRBJ1-4 and V is TRBV5-1; D call uncertain. This CDR3 spans 14 amino acids. Germline lookup yields CDR1 SGHRS and CDR2 YFSETQ. Here the CDR3 reads CDLHIGPSKEKLFF. The CDR3 region has the DNA TGCGACCTCCATATTGGGCCGTCTAAGGAAAAACTGTTTTTT.

This clone was found a few times. The genes are TRBV28 and TRBJ1-2; TRBD1 matches at 8 bases. The CDR3 contains 12 residues. CDR1 and CDR2 from the germline V gene are MDHEN and SYDVKM. The CDR3: CGTGQGSYGYTF. CDR3 coding DNA: TGTGGGACCGGACAGGGATCCTATGGCTACACCTTC.

The genes are TRBV5-1 and TRBJ2-2; D unresolved. Trimming stripped 4 bases from V and 5 bases from J, with 12 bases between. The CDR3 sequence is 14 residues long. Germline CDR1 SGHRS, CDR2 YFSETQ. In DNA form, the CDR3 reads TGCGCCAGCAGCAAAAATCAGGATACCGGGGAGCTGTTTTTT. It encodes CASSKNQDTGELFF. The full variable domain, its missing parts supplied by reference TRBV5-1 and TRBJ2-2, is KAGVTQTPRYLIKTRGQQVTLSCSPISGHRSVSWYQQTPGQGLQFLFEYFSETQRNKGNFPGRFSGRQFSNSRSEMNVSTLELGDSALYLCASSKNQDTGELFFGEGSRLTVL.

For the CDR3, the DNA is TGCGCCAGCAGCTTGCTCCAGGGAGAGGGAGAGACCCAGTACTTC. It is translated as CASSLLQGEGETQYF. The chain joins TRBV5-1 to TRBJ2-5; D could derive from TRBD1 or TRBD2 (5 bases each). V lost 1 base and J lost 4, with 14 bases in between. CDR3 size: 15 residues. The V gene's germline CDR1 is SGHRS and CDR2 YFSETQ.

The chain carries TRBV6-1 and TRBJ1-2; a weak D match, TRBD1 (6 bases). V was cut by 2 bases and J by 5 bases, with 15 bases left in between. Per the germline V gene, CDR1 is MNHNS and CDR2 is SASEGT. The CDR3 covers 15 residues. The DNA of the CDR3 is TGTGCCAGCAGTGAATATGGGGGGCAGGGGTATGGCTACACCTTC. This translates into CASSEYGGQGYGYTF.

This clone was picked up a small number of times. Other DNA sequences in this sample translate to the same CDR3. The chain links TRBV6-1 to TRBJ1-5; D is ambiguous. This CDR3 comprises 14 residues. With 2 bases removed from V and 3 bases from J, the gap between germline ends came to 8 bases. Germline CDR1 MNHNS, CDR2 SASEGT. In DNA, the CDR3 is TGTGCCAGCAGTGAACGACAACCCAATCAGCCCCAGCATTTT. Amino acid sequence: CASSERQPNQPQHF.

This chain links TRBV28 with TRBJ1-2; unclear D gene. The germline V and J ends were trimmed by 6 bases and 8 bases, with 19 bases remaining between them. CDR1 and CDR2 from the germline V gene are MDHEN and SYDVKM. CDR3 length: 14 residues. CDR3 sequence: CASREHDSPVGYTF. CDR3 nucleotide sequence: TGTGCCAGCAGAGAACACGACTCCCCTGTGGGCTACACCTTC.

This clone was observed once. The V gene is TRBV5-1, the J gene TRBJ1-4; D is undetermined. The CDR3 length is 15 residues. V dropped 5 bases and J dropped 0 bases, with 11 bases sitting between them. Germline CDR1 SGHRS, CDR2 YFSETQ. CDR3 in amino acids: CASSLNTATNEKLFF. CDR3 nucleotides: TGCGCCAGCAGTCTTAACACCGCAACTAATGAAAAACTGTTTTTT.

The genes are TRBV11-3 and TRBJ1-5; TRBD1 matches 8 bases. The CDR3 runs to 18 residues. Germline CDR1 and CDR2: SGHNT and YENEEA. The V segment lost 2 bases and the J segment 3 bases; nucleotides outside the gene matches: 12. The CDR3 reads CASSLSGQGLSVNQPQHF. The DNA of the CDR3 is TGTGCCAGCAGCTTAAGCGGACAGGGCCTATCCGTCAATCAGCCCCAGCATTTT.

V is TRBV7-8 and J is TRBJ2-5; TRBD1 agrees at 9 bases. The CDR3 contains 15 residues. CDR1 is SGHVS and CDR2 is FQNEAQ in the germline V gene. Trimming at V came to 7 bases and at J to 4 bases, leaving 10 bases not matched to a gene. CDR3 region: CASTKGGGQGETQYF. CDR3 in DNA: TGTGCCAGCACCAAAGGTGGGGGACAGGGAGAGACCCAGTACTTC.

The V gene is TRBV5-6, the J gene TRBJ1-4; possibly TRBD1 for D (5 bases). CDR3 size: 15 residues. Germline V lookup: CDR1 SGHDT, CDR2 YYEEEE. Trimming pared 4 bases from V and 5 bases from J, leaving 15 bases between. The CDR3: CASSPRGGSNEKLFF. The CDR3 DNA reads as TGTGCCAGCAGCCCTCGGGGCGGCAGCAATGAAAAACTGTTTTTT.

V gene TRBV20-1 combines with J gene TRBJ1-5; no clear D gene. The CDR3 contains 11 residues. Germline values: CDR1 DFQATT, CDR2 SNEGSKA (reference sequence). CDR3 sequence (DNA): TGCGAAGCATATAGCAATCAGCCCCAGCATTTT. Protein sequence: CEAYSNQPQHF.

This chain uses TRBV6-5 with TRBJ2-2; D may be TRBD2 (5 bases). The germline V and J ends were trimmed by 5 bases and 8 bases, with 9 bases remaining between them. This CDR3 has 12 residues. Germline V gene sequence: CDR1 MNHEY, CDR2 SVGAGI. In DNA form, the CDR3 reads TGTGCCAGCAGTCTCCGGGGTGGGGAGCTGTTTTTT. Encoded protein: CASSLRGGELFF.

This chain links TRBV6-1 with TRBJ1-4; tentatively, D is TRBD1 (5 bases). Germline V gene data show CDR1 as MNHNS and CDR2 as SASEGT. The CDR3 is 16 residues long. V dropped 0 bases and J dropped 4 bases, with 12 bases sitting between them. The CDR3 protein is CASSEARGQGNEKLFF. The CDR3 DNA follows: TGTGCCAGCAGTGAAGCGAGGGGTCAGGGTAATGAAAAACTGTTTTTT.

This clone was observed a few times. The gene calls are TRBV5-6 and TRBJ2-7, with 7 nucleotides matching TRBD2. The trim removed 4 bases at V and 2 bases at J, leaving 12 bases unmatched. The CDR3 covers 16 residues. The germline gives CDR1 SGHDT, CDR2 YYEEEE. DNA for the CDR3: TGTGCCAGCAGCGGGGGACTAAGCGGGAATCCCTACGAGCAGTACTTC. It translates to CASSGGLSGNPYEQYF.

As regards this clone: The same CDR3 also results from other DNA sequences found in this sample. V gene TRBV28 combines with J gene TRBJ1-3, with D unresolved. The ends were cut back, 2 bases at V and 0 bases at J, with 5 bases in the middle. The CDR3 covers 14 residues. The germline V gene has CDR1 MDHEN and CDR2 SYDVKM. CDR3 sequence: CASSLLTSGNTIYF. CDR3 DNA: TGTGCCAGCAGTTTACTAACCTCTGGAAACACCATATATTTT.

The gene calls are TRBV28 and TRBJ2-1; TRBD1 matches at 9 bases. After removal of 5 bases from V and 6 bases from J, the junction contained 8 bases not matched to a gene. Germline CDR1 MDHEN, CDR2 SYDVKM. The CDR3 contains 15 residues. CDR3 sequence reads: CASSERDRVLNEQFF. DNA of the CDR3: TGTGCCAGCAGTGAAAGGGACAGGGTACTCAATGAGCAGTTCTTC.

The chain combines TRBV6-6 with TRBJ1-2, with 7 bases fitting TRBD1. The germline V gene has CDR1 MNHNY and CDR2 SVGAGI (reference sequence). V dropped 5 bases and J dropped 5; count of bases not matched to a gene: 14. The CDR3 sequence is 16 residues long. For the CDR3, the DNA is TGTGCCAGCAGTCCAACGAATGACAGGGTTGGGTATGGCTACACCTTC. This translates into CASSPTNDRVGYGYTF.

Details on this clone: A far larger clone is off by one base, so a read error is likely. The same CDR3 arises from other DNA sequences in this sample as well. The CDR3 DNA reads as TGTGCCAGCAGTTTAGTGGGGCTAGGCCGCTCCTACGAGCAGTACTTC. Its protein is CASSLVGLGRSYEQYF. The gene calls are TRBV28 and TRBJ2-7; tentative D call: TRBD1 (5 bases). From germline, CDR1 is MDHEN and CDR2 SYDVKM. V was clipped by 2 bases and J by 0 bases, with 14 bases between them. The CDR3 consists of 16 residues.

This clone has more than one count but fewer than ten. The same CDR3 is also encoded by other DNA sequences in this sample. This chain connects TRBV19 to TRBJ1-1; 8 bases map to TRBD1. The length of the CDR3 is 14 residues. J lost 0 bases, V lost 4 bases, and 1 base had no gene match. Germline CDR1 LNHDA, CDR2 SQIVND (reference sequence). The CDR3 is CASSKTGVNTEAFF. The CDR3 DNA follows: TGTGCCAGTAGTAAGACAGGGGTGAACACTGAAGCTTTCTTT.

This clone was counted only a few times. CDR3 bases: TGTGCCAGCAGCCCACCCCGGGGGGACTTCTCCCCTGAAGCTTTCTTT. It encodes CASSPPRGDFSPEAFF. The chain combines TRBV7-2 with TRBJ1-1, with D perhaps TRBD1 (5 bases). The CDR3 runs 16 residues. V was cut by 5 bases and J by 6 bases, with 22 bases left in between. Per germline, CDR1 SGHTA and CDR2 FQGNSA.

The genes are TRBV27 and TRBJ1-3; D call uncertain. The CDR3 consists of 12 residues. The V gene's germline CDR1 is MNHEY and CDR2 SMNVEV (reference sequence). The V gene lost 8 bases and the J gene lost 3 bases, with 8 bases spanning the gap. The CDR3 reads CASPLSGNTIYF. The CDR3 region has the DNA TGTGCCAGCCCCCTGAGTGGAAACACCATATATTTT.

This chain uses TRBV10-2 with TRBJ1-1; 10 bases line up with TRBD1. The V gene end was trimmed by 3 bases and the J gene end by 6 bases; junction bases not matched to a gene: 13. CDR3 length: 17 residues. The V gene's germline CDR1 is WSHSY and CDR2 SAAADI. The CDR3 nucleotides read TGCGCCAGCAGTGACCGGGACAGGGGAACCATTAGGCCTGAAGCTTTCTTT. It codes for CASSDRDRGTIRPEAFF.